This T cell receptor beta chain comes out of a study of cytomegalovirus exposure and HLA in healthy donors. V gave up 4 bases and J gave up 3 bases; unmatched junction bases: 7. Germline V lookup: CDR1 SGDLS, CDR2 YYNGEE. The CDR3 loop spans 15 amino acids. The PCR ran on 60 Vbeta and 13 Jbeta primers. Here immunoSEQ multiplex PCR was the method, and the copy in TCRdb shows in-frame clones only, minus some. The profile shows approximately 150,000 clones, 84% of them singletons. The chain carries TRBV9 and TRBJ2-3; 8 positions agree with TRBD1. The sequenced sample consisted of PBMCs. The receptor's source is a man aged 18 to 29 in good health and CMV-seronegative. The CDR3 reads CASSSNRGITDTQYF. For the CDR3, the DNA is TGTGCCAGCAGCTCCAACAGGGGGATAACAGATACGCAGTATTTT.